The next 16 T cell receptor beta chains were all read from a single sample in a study of patients and donors after allogeneic stem cell transplantation. TCRdb processed the RT-PCR reads anew with MiXCR; each CDR3 protein has one entry. Of more than 850,000 distinct CDR3 sequences listed, more than 15% are singletons. The specimen was blood, either unsorted or a sorted T cell fraction (not recorded which). These receptors were taken from a human donor who was either an allogeneic HSCT recipient or a stem cell or donor lymphocyte infusion donor (not recorded which). It is not recorded whose cells these are; they may come from a transplant donor.

This clonotype showed up many times. CDR3 DNA sequence: TGTGCCATCAGTGACCCCTCCAAGTACAATGAGCAGTTCTTC. It encodes CAISDPSKYNEQFF. V usage is TRBV10-3 and J usage is TRBJ2-1; D uncertain. V dropped 3 bases and J dropped 4 bases, with 10 bases sitting between them. CDR1 is ENHRY, CDR2 SYGVKD, per germline. The CDR3 runs 14 residues.

This clonotype was detected only a few times. V and J are TRBV6-5 and TRBJ2-2, with D unresolved. In germline, CDR1 is MNHEY, CDR2 SVGAGI. Trimming removed 0 bases from V and 5 bases from J, with 7 bases in between. CDR3 length: 14 residues. Written as DNA, the CDR3 is TGTGCCAGCAGTTACTCGAGAGCGACCGGGGAGCTGTTTTTT. This translates into CASSYSRATGELFF.

The chain has TRBV13 and TRBJ1-1, with a weak D call TRBD1 (6 bases). Trimming took off 2 bases at V and 3 bases at J, with 13 bases between the two ends. CDR1 PRHDT and CDR2 FYEKMQ come from the germline V gene (reference sequence). This CDR3 spans 15 amino acids. The CDR3 loop reads CASSLLRGLDTEAFF. The CDR3, as DNA: TGTGCCAGCAGCTTACTCCGGGGGCTGGACACTGAAGCTTTCTTT. Complete variable domain (other parts from reference TRBV13 and TRBJ1-1): AAGVIQSPRHLIKEKRETATLKCYPIPRHDTVYWYQQGPGQDPQFLISFYEKMQSDKGSIPDRFSAQQFSDYHSELNMSSLELGDSALYFCASSLLRGLDTEAFFGQGTRLTVV.

This clonotype has ten or more counts. V usage is TRBV4-2 and J usage is TRBJ2-1; weak D call: TRBD2 (5 bases). Trimming left V 1 base short and J 5 bases short, with 6 bases between. This CDR3 region has 13 residues. CDR1 is LGHNA and CDR2 is YNFKEQ in the germline V gene. CDR3 in DNA: TGTGCCAGCAGCCAAGCGAGGGACAATGAGCAGTTCTTC. It codes for CASSQARDNEQFF.

The chain combines TRBV4-3 with TRBJ2-2; D possibly corresponds to TRBD2 (6 bases). The V end lost 4 bases, the J end lost 6 bases, and 18 bases lay between the germline ends. The CDR3 is 16 amino acids. Germline V CDR1 and CDR2: LGHNA, YSLEER. CDR3 residues: CASSPGLKVDPGELFF. The CDR3 DNA sequence: TGCGCCAGCAGCCCGGGACTCAAGGTCGACCCCGGGGAGCTGTTTTTT.

This clonotype was observed a few times. V and J are TRBV27 and TRBJ2-5; D is possibly TRBD1 (6 bases). V lost 5 bases and J lost 7, with 14 bases in between. Germline V gene sequence: CDR1 MNHEY, CDR2 SMNVEV (reference sequence). CDR3 length: 13 residues. CDR3 loop: CASSRQVSLTQYF. CDR3 DNA sequence: TGTGCCAGCAGTAGACAGGTCTCCCTGACCCAGTACTTC.

This chain connects TRBV25-1 to TRBJ2-5, with D possibly being TRBD1 (5 bases). Germline V CDR1 and CDR2: MGHDK, SYGVNS. This CDR3 spans 14 amino acids. Trimming pared 3 bases from V and 5 bases from J, leaving 13 bases between. The CDR3 region is CASSESRAEETQYF. The CDR3 region has the DNA TGTGCCAGCAGTGAGAGCAGGGCAGAGGAGACCCAGTACTTC.

The chain has TRBV12-3 or TRBV12-4 and TRBJ1-1; D remains ambiguous. The CDR3 extends over 16 amino acids. V was shortened by 7 bases and J by 2 bases, with 20 bases between the two germline ends. CDR3 amino acids: CASTYTPAYNNTEAFF. CDR3 coding DNA: TGTGCCAGCACTTATACACCTGCGTACAACAACACTGAAGCTTTCTTT.

This clonotype was detected a few times. This chain connects TRBV12-5 to TRBJ1-1; D is possibly TRBD1 (5 bases). The germline V gene encodes CDR1 LGHNT and CDR2 FRNRAP. V was shortened by 0 bases and J by 5 bases, with 13 bases between the two germline ends. The CDR3 is made up of 15 amino acids. The CDR3 coding sequence is TGTGCTAGTGGTTTGGTGGGGCTGCGCCCAACTGAAGCTTTCTTT. It is translated as CASGLVGLRPTEAFF.

The gene calls are TRBV4-3 and TRBJ1-2, with 9 bases aligning to TRBD1. The CDR3 is made up of 16 amino acids. Germline V CDR1 and CDR2: LGHNA, YSLEER. J gave up 7 bases and V 0 bases, and 9 bases lay outside the gene matches. As DNA, the CDR3 is TGCGCCAGCAGCCAAGAGGGGACAGGGAGGGACGCTGGCTACACCTTC. Amino acid sequence: CASSQEGTGRDAGYTF.

The chain employs TRBV9 and TRBJ1-2; 7 nucleotides line up with TRBD1. This CDR3 is 13 amino acids long. Germline trimming cut 0 bases from V and 4 bases from J; bases unmatched to any gene: 0. The germline V gene encodes CDR1 SGDLS and CDR2 YYNGEE. CDR3 DNA sequence: TGTGCCAGCAGCGTAGGGGACAGCTATGGCTACACCTTC. This encodes CASSVGDSYGYTF.

This clonotype was counted between two and nine times. The chain has TRBV2 and TRBJ2-1; TRBD2 matches 11 bases. This CDR3 has 13 residues. Germline V gene lookup returns CDR1 SNHLY and CDR2 FYNNEI. Trimming took 10 bases from V and 4 from J; bases not matched to a gene: 3. The CDR3 nucleotides are TGTGCCACCCTAGCGGGAGGTTACAATGAGCAGTTCTTC. Translated, it gives CATLAGGYNEQFF. Together with reference TRBV2 and TRBJ2-1, the CDR3 gives the full variable domain: EPEVTQTPSHQVTQMGQEVILRCVPISNHLYFYWYRQILGQKVEFLVSFYNNEISEKSEIFDDQFSVERPDGSNFTLKIRSTKLEDSAMYFCATLAGGYNEQFFGPGTRLTVL.

This chain connects TRBV7-2 to TRBJ2-3; D perhaps matches TRBD1 (6 bases). Germline lookup yields CDR1 SGHTA and CDR2 FQGNSA. The CDR3 has 16 amino acids. Trimming took 2 bases from V and 9 from J, leaving 21 bases between them. The CDR3 nucleotides are TGTGCCAGCAGCTTAAGTTCGTCAGGGGTTGTGAGAACGCAGTATTTT. This codes for CASSLSSSGVVRTQYF.

V gene TRBV6-1 combines with J gene TRBJ2-1; 11 nucleotides agree with TRBD2. The CDR3 length is 15 residues. Germline CDR1 MNHNS, CDR2 SASEGT. With V trimmed by 2 bases and J by 6 bases, 3 bases remained unmatched. CDR3 bases: TGTGCCAGCAGTGAACTAGCGGGAGGTAGCAATGAGCAGTTCTTC. It translates to CASSELAGGSNEQFF.

The chain links TRBV29-1 to TRBJ2-3; no reliable D call. This CDR3 region has 13 residues. Deletions cut 3 bases from V and 1 base from J, with 8 bases between. The germline V gene has CDR1 SQVTM and CDR2 ANQGSEA. The CDR3 region has the DNA TGCAGCGTTGATTCGGGCGGCACAGATACGCAGTATTTT. Translated: CSVDSGGTDTQYF.

The sample holds a few counts of this clonotype. The chain recombines TRBV9 with TRBJ2-1; TRBD2 matches at 11 bases. This CDR3 contains 15 residues. CDR1 is SGDLS, CDR2 YYNGEE, per germline. V dropped 4 bases and J dropped 9; count of bases not matched to a gene: 9. The CDR3 loop reads CASSRGGLAVLEQFF. CDR3 coding DNA: TGTGCCAGCAGCAGGGGGGGACTAGCGGTCCTTGAGCAGTTCTTC.